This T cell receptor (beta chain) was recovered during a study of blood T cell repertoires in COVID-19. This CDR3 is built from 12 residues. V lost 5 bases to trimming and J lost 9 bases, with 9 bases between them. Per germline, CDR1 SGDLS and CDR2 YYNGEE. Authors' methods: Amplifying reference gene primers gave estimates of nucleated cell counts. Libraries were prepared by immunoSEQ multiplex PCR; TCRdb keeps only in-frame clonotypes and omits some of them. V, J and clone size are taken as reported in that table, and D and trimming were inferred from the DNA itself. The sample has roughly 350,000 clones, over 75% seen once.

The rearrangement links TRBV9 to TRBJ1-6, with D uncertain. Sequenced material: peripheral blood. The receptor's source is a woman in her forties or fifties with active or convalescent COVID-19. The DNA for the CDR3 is TGTGCCAGCAGACCGGGGAGTTCACCCCTCCACTTT. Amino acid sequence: CASRPGSSPLHF. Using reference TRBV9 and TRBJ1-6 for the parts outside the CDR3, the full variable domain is DSGVTQTPKHLITATGQRVTLRCSPRSGDLSVYWYQQSLDQGLQFLIQYYNGEERAKGNILERFSAQQFPDLHSELNLSSLELGDSALYFCASRPGSSPLHFGNGTRLTVT.